One and the same sample provided the 3 T cell receptor beta chains below, sequenced in a study of cytomegalovirus exposure and HLA in healthy donors. PCR amplification relied on 60 Vbeta primers (plus 13 Jbeta primers). Profiling relied on immunoSEQ multiplex PCR, and the TCRdb table lists in-frame clones only, not all of them. The sample holds roughly 90,000 clones, 70% to 85% seen once. Material: PBMCs. The receptors derive from a man between 18 and 29 years old in good health and CMV-seronegative.

The chain employs TRBV9 and TRBJ2-7; the match to TRBD2 covers 7 bases. Germline V gene lookup returns CDR1 SGDLS and CDR2 YYNGEE. Unmatched junction bases numbered 6, after V lost 0 bases and J lost 0 bases. The CDR3 runs 16 residues. As DNA, the CDR3 is TGTGCCAGCAGCGTAGCGGCGGGAGACCCCTCCTACGAGCAGTACTTC. Translating it yields CASSVAAGDPSYEQYF.

This clone has a handful of counts. The gene calls are TRBV11-2 and TRBJ2-3; D possibly corresponds to TRBD2 (5 bases). V lost 5 bases and J lost 0, with 12 bases in between. Germline V gives CDR1 SGHAT, CDR2 FQNNGV. The CDR3 extends over 15 amino acids. Here the CDR3 reads CASSRRGFSTDTQYF. CDR3 nucleotides: TGTGCCAGCAGCCGGCGCGGGTTCAGCACAGATACGCAGTATTTT. Filled out from reference TRBV11-2 and TRBJ2-3, the complete variable domain reads EAGVAQSPRYKIIEKRQSVAFWCNPISGHATLYWYQQILGQGPKLLIQFQNNGVVDDSQLPKDRFSAERLKGVDSTLKIQPAKLEDSAVYLCASSRRGFSTDTQYFGPGTRLTVL.

The V gene is TRBV29-1, the J gene TRBJ1-2; D is unclear. Trimming pared 3 bases from V and 2 bases from J, leaving 7 bases between. From germline, CDR1 is SQVTM and CDR2 ANQGSEA. The CDR3 runs to 12 residues. CDR3 DNA sequence: TGCAGCGTTGATCGGCGGAACTATGGCTACACCTTC. The encoded protein is CSVDRRNYGYTF.